These 11 T cell receptor beta chains were all obtained from the same sample, sequenced in a study of tumor-infiltrating lymphocytes in primary liver carcinoma. TCR beta cDNA was reverse-transcribed from approximately 0.45 ug of total RNA. The reaction used a constant-region primer and ProtoScript II reverse transcriptase. Slightly modified ARM-PCR served as the procedure for the TCR beta libraries. These libraries came from three rounds of nested multiplex PCR. TRBV1-TRBV30 forward primers paired with a C-beta reverse primer were used in the first two PCR rounds, which ran approximately 10 cycles each. From the multiplex PCR reads, TCRdb called clonotypes with MiXCR, one entry per CDR3 protein. The sample consists of about 300,000 distinct CDR3 sequences, roughly 60% of them appearing once. Both blood RNA, taken from unsorted whole blood, and germline DNA were extracted. The sample consisted of peripheral blood. These receptors all come from a man aged 35 to 55 with primary liver carcinoma and hepatitis B virus infection.

Worth noting for this clonotype: Mismatch with germline at one junction end may stem from a read error. The J gene is TRBJ2-3, the V gene TRBV6-5; TRBD2 agrees at 7 bases. CDR3 length: 16 residues. CDR1 is MNHEY and CDR2 is SVGAGI in the germline V gene. CDR3 bases: TGTGTCAGCAGTTACCGACTAGCAGGGAGCACAGATACGCAGTATTTT. It specifies CVSSYRLAGSTDTQYF.

On this clonotype: A much larger clone differs by one base, so this may be a read error. The chain carries TRBV6-1 and TRBJ2-7; D ambiguous. The V gene's germline CDR1 is MNHNS and CDR2 SASEGT. V lost 7 bases, J lost 2 bases, and 15 bases lay in between. The CDR3 is 14 amino acids. CDR3 protein: CASITDRRPYEQYF. The CDR3 bases are TGTGCCAGCATTACGGATAGAAGGCCCTACGAGCAGTACTTC.

The V and J genes are TRBV6-6 and TRBJ1-4; no clear D gene. The germline CDR1 and CDR2 sequences are MNHNY and SVGAGI (reference sequence). V was cut by 6 bases and J by 8 bases, with 10 bases left in between. This CDR3 region has 12 residues. Here the CDR3 reads CASSPGGEKLFF. CDR3 DNA sequence: TGTGCCAGCAGCCCCGGCGGAGAAAAACTGTTTTTT.

This chain connects TRBV10-3 to TRBJ2-7; the match to TRBD2 covers 9 bases. Germline CDR1 ENHRY, CDR2 SYGVKD. The CDR3 has 14 amino acids. The V segment lost 8 bases and the J segment 5 bases; nucleotides outside the gene matches: 10. The CDR3 DNA sequence: TGTGCCATCTCCCCTCTAGCGGGACGGAACGAGCAGTACTTC. It yields the protein CAISPLAGRNEQYF.

On this clonotype: This may come from a read error, since a much larger clone is one base off. V gene TRBV4-2 combines with J gene TRBJ2-7; 11 bases match TRBD2. CDR1 is LGHNA and CDR2 is YNFKEQ in the germline V gene. The CDR3 length is 17 residues. DNA of the CDR3: TGTGCCAGCAGTGAATTAGCGGGAGGGGGGCCCCTTTACGGGCAGTACTTC. Encoded protein: CASSELAGGGPLYGQYF.

To note about this clonotype: Compared with germline, one end of the junction differs, possibly owing to a read error. The chain combines TRBV6-5 with TRBJ2-3, with D tentatively TRBD1 (6 bases). Germline CDR1 MNHEY, CDR2 SVGAGI. This CDR3 region has 13 residues. Here the CDR3 DNA reads TGTGCCAGCAGCCGACAGGTTGGAGATACGCATTATTTT. This sequence encodes CASSRQVGDTHYF.

This clonotype was seen many times. The chain couples TRBV10-3 to TRBJ1-1, with 12 bases aligning to TRBD1. V shed 7 bases, J shed 4 bases, and the junction held 16 bases outside the gene matches. Germline assignment: CDR1 ENHRY and CDR2 SYGVKD. This CDR3 spans 18 amino acids. CDR3 coding DNA: TGTGCCATCACTAACCACGGGACAGGGGGCCAAGAATCCACTGAAGCTTTCTTT. Protein: CAITNHGTGGQESTEAFF.

A remark on this clonotype: Germline is not matched at one junction end, which may reflect a read error. The chain joins TRBV11-1 to TRBJ2-2; D unresolved. Germline CDR1 SGHAT, CDR2 FQDESV (reference sequence). CDR3 length equals 13 residues. The CDR3 sequence is CASKWGNTEELFF. The CDR3 bases are TGTGCCAGCAAATGGGGAAACACCGAGGAGCTGTTTTTT.

As concerns this clonotype: A clone one base away is much larger, so this may be a read error. The chain uses TRBV4-2 and TRBJ2-1, with 9 bases fitting TRBD2. The germline V gene has CDR1 LGHNA and CDR2 YNFKEQ. The CDR3 sequence is 17 residues long. As DNA, the CDR3 is TGTGCCAGCAGCCATGATGGAGGTAGCGGGAGTTTTAATGTGCAGTTCTTC. It codes for CASSHDGGSGSFNVQFF.

As to this clonotype: The conserved phenylalanine or tryptophan is not found at the CDR3 terminus, so this likely reflects a read error. The chain is built from TRBV10-3 and TRBJ2-5; TRBD2 matches 13 bases. CDR1 is ENHRY, CDR2 SYGVKD, per germline. V lost 10 bases, J lost 1 base, and 6 bases stayed unmatched. The CDR3 has 15 residues. The CDR3, as DNA: TGTGCCACCACCGGGACTAGCGGGACCCAAGAGACCCAGTACTCC. Protein product: CATTGTSGTQETQYS.

This clonotype was counted many times. For the CDR3, the DNA is TGCGCCAGCAGCCCCGACTGGGGGGGGCCTTCCTACAATGAGCAGTTCTTC. Encoded protein: CASSPDWGGPSYNEQFF. The chain is built from TRBV4-1 and TRBJ2-1; a weak D match, TRBD2 (7 bases). Trimming stripped 4 bases from V and 1 base from J, with 17 bases between. The CDR3 has 17 residues. Germline V lookup: CDR1 MGHRA, CDR2 YSYEKL.